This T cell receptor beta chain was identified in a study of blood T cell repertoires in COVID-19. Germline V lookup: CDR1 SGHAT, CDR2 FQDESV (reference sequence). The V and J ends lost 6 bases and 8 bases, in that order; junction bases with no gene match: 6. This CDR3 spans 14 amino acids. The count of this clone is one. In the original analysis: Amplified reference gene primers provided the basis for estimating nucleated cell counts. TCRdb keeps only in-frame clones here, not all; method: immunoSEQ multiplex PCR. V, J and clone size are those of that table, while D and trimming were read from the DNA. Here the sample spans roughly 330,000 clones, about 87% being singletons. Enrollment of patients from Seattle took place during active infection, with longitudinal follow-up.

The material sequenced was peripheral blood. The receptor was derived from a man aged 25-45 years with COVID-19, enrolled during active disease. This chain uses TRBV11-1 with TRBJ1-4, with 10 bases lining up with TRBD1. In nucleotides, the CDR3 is TGTGCCAGCAGGGACAGGGGGTCCGGAGAAAAACTGTTTTTT. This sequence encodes CASRDRGSGEKLFF. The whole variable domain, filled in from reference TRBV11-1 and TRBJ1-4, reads EAEVAQSPRYKITEKSQAVAFWCDPISGHATLYWYRQILGQGPELLVQFQDESVVDDSQLPKDRFSAERLKGVDSTLKIQPAELGDSAMYLCASRDRGSGEKLFFGSGTQLSVL.